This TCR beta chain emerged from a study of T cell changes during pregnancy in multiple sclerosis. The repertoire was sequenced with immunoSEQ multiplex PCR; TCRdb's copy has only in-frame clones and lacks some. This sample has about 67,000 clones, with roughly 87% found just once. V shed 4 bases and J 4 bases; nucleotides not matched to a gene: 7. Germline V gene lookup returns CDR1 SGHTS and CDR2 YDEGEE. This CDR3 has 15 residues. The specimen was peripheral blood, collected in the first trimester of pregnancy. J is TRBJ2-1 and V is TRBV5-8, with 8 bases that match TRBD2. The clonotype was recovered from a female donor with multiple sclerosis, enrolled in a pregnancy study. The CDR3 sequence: CASSPSGSAYNEQFF. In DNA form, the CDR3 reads TGTGCCAGCAGCCCGAGCGGGAGCGCGTACAATGAGCAGTTCTTC.